The clone carrying this T cell receptor beta chain appeared a few times. Its antigen is currently unknown. TCR beta CDR3 regions were amplified from RNA. HTBI primers were the set used in a first-round RT-PCR of the TCR CDR3. One entry per CDR3 protein results from TCRdb running MiXCR on the multiplex PCR reads. The sample has about 570,000 distinct CDR3 sequences, 12% to 15% seen once. The record originates from a study of T cells in Graves' hyperthyroidism and ophthalmopathy. Overall study findings and caveats: Blood also contained most expanded thyroid clonotypes above 0.001. Ophthalmopathy could be told apart from stable hyperthyroidism with a 13 V-J model.

Germline CDR1 reads MNHNS; CDR2 reads SASEGT. This CDR3 spans 16 amino acids. V was clipped by 5 bases and J by 1 base, with 15 bases between them. Patients aged 18 to 65 with hyperthyroidism were newly diagnosed, with duration under 2 months. Pregnant or lactating patients were excluded, as were those with uncontrolled infection or other autoimmune disease. Material for sequencing was blood. The rearrangement links TRBV6-1 to TRBJ1-3; D is unresolved. This clonotype was sampled from a woman aged 40 to 50 with Graves' hyperthyroidism. The CDR3 nucleotides are TGTGCCAGCAGTCCGGCCGATGACAATTCTGGAAACACCATATATTTT. It is translated as CASSPADDNSGNTIYF.